Presented here are 11 T cell receptor beta chains from one specimen sequenced in a study of OX40 agonist ivuxolimab in advanced cancers. Here immunoSEQ multiplex PCR was the method, and the copy in TCRdb shows in-frame clones only, minus some. Here the sample spans about 100,000 clones, roughly 95% being singletons. Specimen: CD4+ or CD8+ T cells sorted from blood, collected in a trial of the OX40 agonist ivuxolimab. The source of these receptors is an adult with an advanced solid tumor such as melanoma, head and neck, liver or kidney cancer.

The chain carries TRBV27 and TRBJ2-1; D is unresolved. This CDR3 contains 15 residues. In germline, CDR1 is MNHEY, CDR2 SMNVEV (reference sequence). Trimming shortened V by 6 bases and J by 5 bases, and 17 bases separated the two germline ends. The CDR3 sequence is CASSLDNQGNNEQFF. CDR3 DNA: TGTGCCAGCAGCCTAGACAACCAAGGGAACAATGAGCAGTTCTTC.

The chain recombines TRBV7-9 with TRBJ2-1; no firm D call. This CDR3 comprises 15 residues. V was shortened by 3 bases and J by 4 bases, with 13 bases between the two germline ends. Germline CDR1 and CDR2: SEHNR and FQNEAQ (reference sequence). The CDR3: CASSFSEKDYNEQFF. The CDR3 DNA reads TGTGCCAGCAGCTTCAGCGAGAAGGATTACAATGAGCAGTTCTTC.

The count of this clone is one. The rearrangement uses TRBV5-4 and TRBJ2-7, with 11 bases fitting TRBD2. V shed 4 bases, J shed 1 base, and the junction held 7 bases outside the gene matches. The germline V gene has CDR1 SGHNT and CDR2 YYREEE (reference sequence). This CDR3 is 16 amino acids long. Written as DNA, the CDR3 is TGTGCCAGCAGCGGCCCGACTAGCGGGGTATCCTACGAGCAGTACTTC. Protein sequence: CASSGPTSGVSYEQYF.

This clone was observed once. CDR3 nucleotide sequence: TGTGCCAGCAGTTTATCATACGAGACCGCCTACCCCAATGAGCAGTTCTTC. It encodes CASSLSYETAYPNEQFF. This chain links TRBV27 with TRBJ2-1; no clear D gene. The V and J ends lost 0 bases and 6 bases respectively, with 18 bases between them. The CDR3 spans 17 residues. The germline CDR1 and CDR2 sequences are MNHEY and SMNVEV (reference sequence).

In nucleotides, the CDR3 is TGTGCCAGCAGTTTACTGGCAGGCTATATGAACACTGAAGCTTTCTTT. Residues: CASSLLAGYMNTEAFF. The J gene is TRBJ1-1, the V gene TRBV28; D gene unclear. V lost 2 bases and J lost 0, with 13 bases in between. CDR3 length: 16 amino acids. From germline, CDR1 is MDHEN and CDR2 SYDVKM.

The J gene is TRBJ1-1, the V gene TRBV5-4, with D unresolved. The CDR3 has 12 amino acids. Germline lookup yields CDR1 SGHNT and CDR2 YYREEE (reference sequence). The V and J ends lost 0 bases and 11 bases respectively, with 11 bases between them. The CDR3 loop reads CASSLVGSAAFF. CDR3 nucleotides: TGTGCCAGCAGCTTGGTCGGGAGTGCGGCTTTCTTT.

This rearrangement joins TRBV7-9 to TRBJ2-5, with D maybe TRBD2 (7 bases). The CDR3 is made up of 18 amino acids. V was shortened by 4 bases and J by 2 bases, with 23 bases between the two germline ends. The V gene's germline CDR1 is SEHNR and CDR2 FQNEAQ (reference sequence). Here the CDR3 DNA reads TGTGCCAGCAGCTCCGACAATGTGGGGGGGGCGGAACAAGAGACCCAGTACTTC. It is translated as CASSSDNVGGAEQETQYF.

This clone was recorded only once. This chain joins TRBV18 and TRBJ2-1; D unclear. The CDR3 runs to 13 residues. Trimming took 6 bases from V and 5 from J, leaving 11 bases between them. CDR1 and CDR2 from the germline V gene are KGHSH and LQKENI. The CDR3 reads CASSTSHDNEQFF. In DNA form, the CDR3 reads TGTGCCAGCTCTACCTCGCACGACAATGAGCAGTTCTTC.

V and J are TRBV7-9 and TRBJ1-5, with 7 bases aligning to TRBD1. The CDR3 spans 19 residues. Trimming at V came to 2 bases and at J to 3 bases, leaving 16 bases not matched to a gene. Germline V gene sequence: CDR1 SEHNR, CDR2 FQNEAQ (reference sequence). CDR3: CASSLYEVGDSRFNQPQHF. The CDR3 DNA follows: TGTGCCAGCAGCTTATACGAGGTGGGGGACAGTAGGTTCAATCAGCCCCAGCATTTT.

The J gene is TRBJ2-7, the V gene TRBV7-8; D remains ambiguous. This CDR3 spans 14 amino acids. CDR1 SGHVS and CDR2 FQNEAQ come from the germline V gene. The V and J ends lost 5 bases and 3 bases respectively, with 14 bases between them. The CDR3 coding sequence is TGTGCCAGCAGCCCGGACCCCCTAGACTACGAGCAGTACTTC. As protein: CASSPDPLDYEQYF.

The J gene is TRBJ1-2, the V gene TRBV6-5; D not resolved. The CDR3 sequence is 16 residues long. From germline, CDR1 is MNHEY and CDR2 SVGAGI. V gave up 0 bases and J gave up 0 bases, with 11 bases separating them. The CDR3: CASSYSKDIPNYGYTF. The CDR3 DNA sequence: TGTGCCAGCAGTTACTCGAAAGACATACCTAACTATGGCTACACCTTC.